The 2 T cell receptor beta chains reported below all come from one sample, sequenced in a study of blood T cell repertoires in COVID-19. Profiling relied on immunoSEQ multiplex PCR, and the TCRdb table lists in-frame clones only, not all of them. The sample includes tens of thousands of clones, about 88% of them seen just once. The sample taken for sequencing was peripheral blood. Receptor source: a man between 50 and 59 years old with acute or convalescent COVID-19.

This chain uses TRBV6-5 with TRBJ1-5; D gene uncertain. The ends were cut back, 8 bases at V and 0 bases at J, with 8 bases in the middle. Germline V gives CDR1 MNHEY, CDR2 SVGAGI. The CDR3 has 13 amino acids. This CDR3 is CASLLNSNQPQHF. As DNA, the CDR3 is TGTGCCAGCTTATTAAATAGCAATCAGCCCCAGCATTTT.

This clone was picked up a small number of times. V gene TRBV11-2 combines with J gene TRBJ2-2, with TRBD2 as a possible D gene (5 bases). This CDR3 region has 18 residues. The V end was cut by 3 bases, the J end by 1 base, with 18 bases between. The germline gives CDR1 SGHAT, CDR2 FQNNGV. CDR3 sequence: CASSFSVTRPGNTGELFF. The DNA for the CDR3 is TGTGCCAGCAGCTTCAGCGTAACTAGACCTGGGAACACCGGGGAGCTGTTTTTT.